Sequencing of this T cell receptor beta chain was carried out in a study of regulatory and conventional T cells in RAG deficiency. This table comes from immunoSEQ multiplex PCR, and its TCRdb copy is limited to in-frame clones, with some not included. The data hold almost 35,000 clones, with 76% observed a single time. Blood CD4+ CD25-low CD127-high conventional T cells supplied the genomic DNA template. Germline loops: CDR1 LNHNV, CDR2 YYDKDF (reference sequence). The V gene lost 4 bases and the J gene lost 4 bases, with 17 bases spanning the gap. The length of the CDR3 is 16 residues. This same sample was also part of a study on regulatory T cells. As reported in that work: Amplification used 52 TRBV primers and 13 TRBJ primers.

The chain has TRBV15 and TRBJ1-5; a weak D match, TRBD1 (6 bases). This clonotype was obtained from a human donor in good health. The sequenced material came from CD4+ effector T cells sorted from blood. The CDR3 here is CATSNPEAGENQPQHF. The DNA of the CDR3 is TGTGCCACCAGCAATCCCGAAGCAGGGGAAAATCAGCCCCAGCATTTT.